The clone carrying this TCR beta chain was seen a few times. Its antigen is currently unknown. TCRdb processed the reads anew with MiXCR; each CDR3 protein has one entry. The sample has about 130,000 distinct CDR3 sequences; almost 9% are singletons. CDR3 length: 16 residues. The germline V gene encodes CDR1 KGHSH and CDR2 LQKENI. V was clipped by 1 base and J by 0 bases, with 11 bases between them. The data belong to a study of T cell repertoires in cytomegalovirus infection. Study context: It can be stated that public TCR beta signatures indicated CMV infection as well as a matching HLA type. Study-wide results and caveats: The ex vivo response was dominated by HLA-C-restricted CMV-specific TCR beta clonotypes. Carriers of CMV plus the relevant HLA were identified by cumulative public TCR beta family frequency.

This chain links TRBV18 with TRBJ2-3; weak D call: TRBD1 (5 bases). The specimen sequenced was PBMCs. This TCR derives from a human donor in good health (CMV status not recorded). Some clones in this sample may be carry-over from other donors' samples. Here the CDR3 reads CASSPLGRSSTDTQYF. In DNA form, the CDR3 reads TGTGCCAGCTCACCACTGGGGCGGAGTAGCACAGATACGCAGTATTTT.